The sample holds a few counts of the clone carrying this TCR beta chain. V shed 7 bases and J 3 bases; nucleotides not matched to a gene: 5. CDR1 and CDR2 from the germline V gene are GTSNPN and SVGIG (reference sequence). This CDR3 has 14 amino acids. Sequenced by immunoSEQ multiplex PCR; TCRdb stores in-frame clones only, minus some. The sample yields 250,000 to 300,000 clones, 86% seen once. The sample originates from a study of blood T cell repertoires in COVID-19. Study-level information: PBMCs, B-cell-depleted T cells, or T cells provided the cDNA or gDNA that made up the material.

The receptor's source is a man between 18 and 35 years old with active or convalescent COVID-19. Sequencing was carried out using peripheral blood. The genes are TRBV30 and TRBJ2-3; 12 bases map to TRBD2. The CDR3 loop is CASDLAGGTDTQYF. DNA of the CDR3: TGTGCCTCCGACCTAGCGGGAGGGACAGATACGCAGTATTTT.